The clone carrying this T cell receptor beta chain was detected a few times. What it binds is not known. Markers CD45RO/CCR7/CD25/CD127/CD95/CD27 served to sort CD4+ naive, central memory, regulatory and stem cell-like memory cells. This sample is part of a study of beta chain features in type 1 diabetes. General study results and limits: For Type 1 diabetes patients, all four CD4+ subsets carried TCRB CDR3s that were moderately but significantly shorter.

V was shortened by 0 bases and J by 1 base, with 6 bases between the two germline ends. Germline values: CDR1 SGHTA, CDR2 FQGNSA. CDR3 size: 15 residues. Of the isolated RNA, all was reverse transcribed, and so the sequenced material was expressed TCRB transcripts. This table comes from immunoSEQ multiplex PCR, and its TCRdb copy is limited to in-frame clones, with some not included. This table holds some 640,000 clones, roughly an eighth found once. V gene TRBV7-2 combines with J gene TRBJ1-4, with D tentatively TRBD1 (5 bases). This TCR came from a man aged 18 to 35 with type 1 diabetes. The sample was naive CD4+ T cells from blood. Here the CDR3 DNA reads TGTGCCAGCAGCTTAGCGCAGGGAACTAATGAAAAACTGTTTTTT. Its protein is CASSLAQGTNEKLFF.